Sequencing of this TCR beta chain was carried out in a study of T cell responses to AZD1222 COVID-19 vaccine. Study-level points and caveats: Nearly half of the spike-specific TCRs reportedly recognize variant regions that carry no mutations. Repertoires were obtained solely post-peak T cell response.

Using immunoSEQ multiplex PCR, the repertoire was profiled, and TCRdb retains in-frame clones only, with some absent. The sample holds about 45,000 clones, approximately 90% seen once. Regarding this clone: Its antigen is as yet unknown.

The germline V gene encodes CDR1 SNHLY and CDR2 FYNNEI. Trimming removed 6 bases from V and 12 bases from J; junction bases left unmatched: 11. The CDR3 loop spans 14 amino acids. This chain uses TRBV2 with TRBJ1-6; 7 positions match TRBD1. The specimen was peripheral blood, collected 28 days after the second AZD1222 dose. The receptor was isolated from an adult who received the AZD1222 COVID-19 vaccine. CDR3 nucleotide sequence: TGTGCCAGCAGGCCCAGGGACAGACGGAGACCCCTCCACTTT. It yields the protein CASRPRDRRRPLHF.